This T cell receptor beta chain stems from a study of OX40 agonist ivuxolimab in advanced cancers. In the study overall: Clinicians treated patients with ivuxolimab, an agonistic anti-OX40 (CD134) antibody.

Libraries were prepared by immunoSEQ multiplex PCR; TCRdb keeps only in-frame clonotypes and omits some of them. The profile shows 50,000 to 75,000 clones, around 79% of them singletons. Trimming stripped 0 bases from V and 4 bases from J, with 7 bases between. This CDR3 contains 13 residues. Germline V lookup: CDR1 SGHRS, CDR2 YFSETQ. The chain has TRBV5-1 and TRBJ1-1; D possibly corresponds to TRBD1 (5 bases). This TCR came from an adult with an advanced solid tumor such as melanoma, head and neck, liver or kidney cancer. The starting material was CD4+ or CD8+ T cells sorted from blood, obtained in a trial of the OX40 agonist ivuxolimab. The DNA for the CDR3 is TGCGCCAGCAGCTTGGCAGGGCTCACTGAAGCTTTCTTT. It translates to CASSLAGLTEAFF.